The rows below give T cell receptor beta chains drawn from one sample of a study of blood T cell repertoires in COVID-19. Produced via immunoSEQ multiplex PCR; TCRdb's table is partial and in-frame only. The data hold approximately 140,000 clones, with roughly 87% observed a single time. The specimen sequenced was peripheral blood. The receptor source for this set is a woman aged 55-75 years with active or convalescent COVID-19. Both conserved end residues are part of each CDR3. The D gene is left open where the match is weak. The size field is filled for only some rows; it gives once, few, many or a size class.

abundance	j_gene	d_gene	v_gene	CDR3nt	CDR3aa
NA	TRBJ1-2	TRBD1	TRBV12-5	TGTGCTAGTGGTTTGGACTCGGGACAGGGACTGGCCCGGGGTGGCTACACCTTC	CASGLDSGQGLARGGYTF
few	TRBJ1-2	TRBD1	TRBV5-1	TGCGCCAGCAGCTCGGGACAGGGACCCGGGGGGGATGGCTACACCTTC	CASSSGQGPGGDGYTF
NA	TRBJ1-2	NA	TRBV30	TGTGCCTGGAGTGTTTTCAGGAGGAACTATGGCTACACCTTC	CAWSVFRRNYGYTF
NA	TRBJ2-1	TRBD2	TRBV12-5	TGTGCTAGTGGTCCCCCCGCTAGCGGCTACAATGAGCAGTTCTTC	CASGPPASGYNEQFF
NA	TRBJ2-3	TRBD1	TRBV6-2/TRBV6-3	TGTGCCAGCAGTTACCCCCAGGGGGCAACAAGAGATACGCAGTATTTT	CASSYPQGATRDTQYF
NA	TRBJ1-1	NA	TRBV19	TGTGCCAGTAGTATGATAAGGGAGTCTGAAGCTTTCTTT	CASSMIRESEAFF
NA	TRBJ2-3	TRBD1	TRBV4-3	TGCGCCAGCAGCCAAGATGGATACCAGGGGGCCACAGATACGCAGTATTTT	CASSQDGYQGATDTQYF
once	TRBJ2-3	TRBD2	TRBV4-1	TGCGCCAGCAGCCGGACCTCCCTGCGGGGGAGATCAGATACGCAGTATTTT	CASSRTSLRGRSDTQYF
NA	TRBJ2-3	TRBD1	TRBV18	TGTGCCAGCTCACCTTCAGGGGGTAGCACAGATACGCAGTATTTT	CASSPSGGSTDTQYF
once	TRBJ2-5	NA	TRBV5-1	TGCGCCAGCAGTACTTGGGGCCAGGAGACCCAGTACTTC	CASSTWGQETQYF
once	TRBJ2-3	NA	TRBV7-5	TGTGCCAGAAGCTCGGCGGGGGGAACAGATACGCAGTATTTT	CARSSAGGTDTQYF
NA	TRBJ2-3	TRBD2	TRBV6-6	TGTGCCAGCAGTCAGCTGGGACTAGCGGGGAACACAGATACGCAGTATTTT	CASSQLGLAGNTDTQYF
NA	TRBJ1-3	NA	TRBV12-5	TGTGCTAGTGGTTTGGTACGTAGCAGGGGATCTGGAAACACCATATATTTT	CASGLVRSRGSGNTIYF
NA	TRBJ1-4	NA	TRBV19	TGTGCCAGTAGTATAGATCGGGATGAAAAACTGTTTTTT	CASSIDRDEKLFF
once	TRBJ2-2	NA	TRBV5-1	TGCGCCAGCAGCCGCGGGACAGCACTCGACGGGGAGCTGTTTTTT	CASSRGTALDGELFF
NA	TRBJ2-7	NA	TRBV27	TGTGCCAGCAAGGGGCAGATCGCCTACGAGCAGTACTTC	CASKGQIAYEQYF
NA	TRBJ2-5	NA	TRBV6-2/TRBV6-3	TGTGCCAGCAGTTACCCACTTCCAGAGACCCAGTACTTC	CASSYPLPETQYF
NA	TRBJ1-1	NA	TRBV7-2	TGTGCCAGCAGCTTATATGGGCACGGCCCTGAGGGCACTGAAGCTTTCTTT	CASSLYGHGPEGTEAFF
NA	TRBJ1-6	TRBD1	TRBV30	TGTGCCTGCTCCAGACAGGGGGCGAATTCACCCCTCCACTTT	CACSRQGANSPLHF
NA	TRBJ1-4	NA	TRBV7-2	TGTGCCAGCAGCTTAGTCGGTGAAAAACTGTTTTTT	CASSLVGEKLFF
NA	TRBJ1-1	NA	TRBV9	TGTGCCAGCAGCGTAGGGGACTTTGAAGCTTTCTTT	CASSVGDFEAFF
NA	TRBJ1-1	NA	TRBV28	TGTGCCAGCAGTTTGTCCCAGGGGTGGGATGAAGCTTTCTTT	CASSLSQGWDEAFF
NA	TRBJ2-5	NA	TRBV18	TGTGCCAGCTCACCCCCTAGCAGTGAGACCCAGTACTTC	CASSPPSSETQYF
NA	TRBJ2-3	NA	TRBV10-1	TGCGCCAGCAGACCGGGAGAAGGATCGGATACGCAGTATTTT	CASRPGEGSDTQYF
NA	TRBJ2-7	NA	TRBV9	TGTGCCAGCAGCCAGTATGAGGGAGAGCAGTACTTC	CASSQYEGEQYF
NA	TRBJ2-1	TRBD2	TRBV9	TGTGCCAGCAGCCCCCCTGTCGGACTAGCGGACTACAATGAGCAGTTCTTC	CASSPPVGLADYNEQFF
NA	TRBJ1-1	TRBD1	TRBV18	TGTGCCAGCTCAACCAATGGACAGGGGAACACTGAAGCTTTCTTT	CASSTNGQGNTEAFF
NA	TRBJ2-5	NA	TRBV9	TGTGCCAGCAGCGTAGATTCCGTCTTTCAAGAGACCCAGTACTTC	CASSVDSVFQETQYF
NA	TRBJ1-5	TRBD1	TRBV5-1	TGCGCCAGCAGCTTGACAGGGGGCGGCAATCAGCCCCAGCATTTT	CASSLTGGGNQPQHF
NA	TRBJ1-2	NA	TRBV24-1	TGTGCCACCAGCGCAGGGAACTATGGCTACACCTTC	CATSAGNYGYTF
NA	TRBJ1-4	NA	TRBV5-1	TGCGCCAGCAGTTTCCAAATCCAGGGGAAGGGTGAAAAACTGTTTTTT	CASSFQIQGKGEKLFF
NA	TRBJ2-7	TRBD2	TRBV3-1/TRBV3-2	TGTGCCAGCAGCCAGGGGACTAGCGCTGGCGAGCAGTACTTC	CASSQGTSAGEQYF
NA	TRBJ2-5	NA	TRBV25-1	TGTGCCAGCAGTGGCCCTCCGGGGGAGACCCAGTACTTC	CASSGPPGETQYF
NA	TRBJ1-5	NA	TRBV6-5	TGTGCCAGCAGTCAGGGTTTCAGACAGCCCCAGCATTTT	CASSQGFRQPQHF
NA	TRBJ2-7	TRBD1	TRBV2	TGTGCCAGCAGTACCGGGACAGGCCCCTACGAGCAGTACTTC	CASSTGTGPYEQYF
NA	TRBJ2-7	NA	TRBV7-9	TGTGCCAGCAGCTGGGGGGTTGGGTACGAGCAGTACTTC	CASSWGVGYEQYF
NA	TRBJ2-7	NA	TRBV7-9	TGTGCCAGCAGCTTAGCCTTTTTGCCGGTCTACGAGCAGTACTTC	CASSLAFLPVYEQYF
NA	TRBJ1-5	TRBD1	TRBV12-5	TGTGCTAGTGGTTTGGCCGGCTCCGGGACAGCACCTACTCAGCCCCAGCATTTT	CASGLAGSGTAPTQPQHF
NA	TRBJ2-2	NA	TRBV5-4	TGTGCCAGCAGCCTGCCCCCTGGGGGGAGGTCGACCGGGGAGCTGTTTTTT	CASSLPPGGRSTGELFF
NA	TRBJ1-2	NA	TRBV29-1	TGCAGCGTCGGTACAGGCCTCCTGAACTATGGCTACACCTTC	CSVGTGLLNYGYTF
NA	TRBJ2-7	NA	TRBV6-2/TRBV6-3	TGTGCCAGCAGCACTAGGAGCTCCTACGAGCAGTACTTC	CASSTRSSYEQYF
NA	TRBJ1-5	TRBD1	TRBV18	TGTGCCAGCTCACAACAGGGGGCGAATCAGCCCCAGCATTTT	CASSQQGANQPQHF